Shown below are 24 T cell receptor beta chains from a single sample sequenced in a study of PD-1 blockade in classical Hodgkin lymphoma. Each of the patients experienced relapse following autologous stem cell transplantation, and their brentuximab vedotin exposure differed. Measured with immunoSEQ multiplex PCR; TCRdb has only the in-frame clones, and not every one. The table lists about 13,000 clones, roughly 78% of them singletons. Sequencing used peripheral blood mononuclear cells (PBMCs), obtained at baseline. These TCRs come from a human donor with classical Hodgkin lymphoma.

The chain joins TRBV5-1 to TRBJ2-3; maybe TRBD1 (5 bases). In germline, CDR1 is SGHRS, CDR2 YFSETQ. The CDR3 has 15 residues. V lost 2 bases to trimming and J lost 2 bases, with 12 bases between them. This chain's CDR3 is CASSLQAQTTDTQYF. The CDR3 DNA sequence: TGCGCCAGCAGCTTACAGGCTCAAACCACAGATACGCAGTATTTT.

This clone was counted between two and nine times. CDR3 DNA: TGTGCCAGCAGCTCCCAGGGTAATCAGCCCCAGCATTTT. Translating gives CASSSQGNQPQHF. This chain uses TRBV7-8 with TRBJ1-5; possible D gene TRBD1, 5 bases. Trimming cost V 4 bases and J 4 bases, with 8 bases left between them. This CDR3 has 13 residues. CDR1 SGHVS and CDR2 FQNEAQ come from the germline V gene. The variable domain in full, completed from reference TRBV7-8 and TRBJ1-5, reads GAGVSQSPRYKVAKRGQDVALRCDPISGHVSLFWYQQALGQGPEFLTYFQNEAQLDKSGLPSDRFFAERPEGSVSTLKIQRTQQEDSAVYLCASSSQGNQPQHFGDGTRLSIL.

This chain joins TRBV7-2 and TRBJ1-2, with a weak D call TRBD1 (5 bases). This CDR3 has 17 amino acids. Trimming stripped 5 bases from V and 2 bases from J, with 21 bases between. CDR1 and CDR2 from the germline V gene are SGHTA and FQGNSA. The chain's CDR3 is CASSVDRRKGWNYGYTF. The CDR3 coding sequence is TGTGCCAGCAGCGTGGACCGGAGAAAGGGGTGGAACTATGGCTACACCTTC. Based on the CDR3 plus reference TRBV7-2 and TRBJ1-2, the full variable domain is GAGVSQSPSNKVTEKGKDVELRCDPISGHTALYWYRQSLGQGLEFLIYFQGNSAPDKSGLPSDRFSAERTGGSVSTLTIQRTQQEDSAVYLCASSVDRRKGWNYGYTFGSGTRLTVV.

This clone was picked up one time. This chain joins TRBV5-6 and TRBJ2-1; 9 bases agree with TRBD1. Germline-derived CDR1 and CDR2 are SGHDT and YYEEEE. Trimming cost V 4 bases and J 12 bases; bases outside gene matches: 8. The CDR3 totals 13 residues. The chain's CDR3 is CASSGNRGRMQFF. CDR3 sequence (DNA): TGTGCCAGCAGCGGAAACAGGGGGCGTATGCAGTTCTTC.

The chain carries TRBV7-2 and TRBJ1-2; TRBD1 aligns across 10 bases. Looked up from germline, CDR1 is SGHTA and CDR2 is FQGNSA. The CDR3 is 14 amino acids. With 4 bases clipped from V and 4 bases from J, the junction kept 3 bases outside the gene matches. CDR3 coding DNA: TGTGCCAGCAGCTCGGACAGGGGGTCCTATGGCTACACCTTC. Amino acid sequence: CASSSDRGSYGYTF. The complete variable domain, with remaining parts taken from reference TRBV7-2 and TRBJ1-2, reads GAGVSQSPSNKVTEKGKDVELRCDPISGHTALYWYRQSLGQGLEFLIYFQGNSAPDKSGLPSDRFSAERTGGSVSTLTIQRTQQEDSAVYLCASSSDRGSYGYTFGSGTRLTVV.

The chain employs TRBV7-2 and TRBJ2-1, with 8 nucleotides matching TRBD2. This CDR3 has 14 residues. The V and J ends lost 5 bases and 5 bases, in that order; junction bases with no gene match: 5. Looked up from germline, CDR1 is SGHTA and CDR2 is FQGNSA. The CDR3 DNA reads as TGTGCCAGCAGCCCGCGGGGGGCGGACAATGAGCAGTTCTTC. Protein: CASSPRGADNEQFF.

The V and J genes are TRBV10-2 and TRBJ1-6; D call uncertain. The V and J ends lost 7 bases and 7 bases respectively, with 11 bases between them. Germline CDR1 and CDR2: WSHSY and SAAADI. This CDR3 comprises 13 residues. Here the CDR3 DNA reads TGCGCCAGCACCGAGTCATGGAATTCACCCCTCCACTTT. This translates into CASTESWNSPLHF.

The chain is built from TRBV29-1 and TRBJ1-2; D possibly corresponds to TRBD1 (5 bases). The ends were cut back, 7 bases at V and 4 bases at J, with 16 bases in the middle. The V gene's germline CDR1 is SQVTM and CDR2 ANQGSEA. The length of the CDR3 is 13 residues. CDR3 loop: CSADRQGIYGYTF. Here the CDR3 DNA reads TGCAGCGCAGACCGCCAGGGAATCTATGGCTACACCTTC.

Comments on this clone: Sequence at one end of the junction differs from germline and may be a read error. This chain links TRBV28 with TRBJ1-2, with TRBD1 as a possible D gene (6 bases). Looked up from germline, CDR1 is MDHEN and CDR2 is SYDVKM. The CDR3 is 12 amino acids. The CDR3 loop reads CASTLGGGGYTF. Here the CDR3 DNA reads TGTGCCAGCACTTTAGGGGGTGGGGGCTACACCTTC.

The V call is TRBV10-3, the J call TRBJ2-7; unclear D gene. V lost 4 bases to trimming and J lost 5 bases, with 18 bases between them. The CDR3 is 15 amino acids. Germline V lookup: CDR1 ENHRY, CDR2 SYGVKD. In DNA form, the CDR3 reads TGTGCCATCAGTGGGGGTCGAGGAGCACGAGACGAGCAGTACGTC. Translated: CAISGGRGARDEQYV.

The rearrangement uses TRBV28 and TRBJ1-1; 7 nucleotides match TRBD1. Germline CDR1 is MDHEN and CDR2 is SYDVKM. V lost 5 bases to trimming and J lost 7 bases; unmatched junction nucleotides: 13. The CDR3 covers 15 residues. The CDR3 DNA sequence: TGTGCCAGCAGTCCCGGCGGCGACAGGGCCGGTGAAGCTTTCTTT. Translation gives CASSPGGDRAGEAFF.

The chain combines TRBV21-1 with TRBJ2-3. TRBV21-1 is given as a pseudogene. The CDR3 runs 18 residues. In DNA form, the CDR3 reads TGTGCCAGCAGCAAAGCTTTAGTGGCAGTAGAAGGCACAGATACGCAGTATTTT. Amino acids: CASSKALVAVEGTDTQYF.

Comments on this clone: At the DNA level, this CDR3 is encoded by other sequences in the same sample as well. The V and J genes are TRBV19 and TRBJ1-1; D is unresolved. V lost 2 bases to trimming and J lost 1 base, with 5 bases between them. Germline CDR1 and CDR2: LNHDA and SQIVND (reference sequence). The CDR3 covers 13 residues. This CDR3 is CASSITANTEAFF. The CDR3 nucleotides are TGTGCCAGTAGTATAACTGCGAACACTGAAGCTTTCTTT.

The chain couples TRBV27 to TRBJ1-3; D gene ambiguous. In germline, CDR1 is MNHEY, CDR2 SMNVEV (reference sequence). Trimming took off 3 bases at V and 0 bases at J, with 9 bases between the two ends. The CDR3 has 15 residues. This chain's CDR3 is CASSLTWASGNTIYF. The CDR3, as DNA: TGTGCCAGCAGTTTGACTTGGGCCTCTGGAAACACCATATATTTT.

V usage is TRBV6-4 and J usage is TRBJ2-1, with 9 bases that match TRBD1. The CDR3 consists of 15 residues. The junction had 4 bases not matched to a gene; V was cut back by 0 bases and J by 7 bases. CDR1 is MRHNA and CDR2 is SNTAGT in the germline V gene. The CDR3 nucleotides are TGTGCCAGCAGTGACTCGTGGACAGGGGAAAATGAGCAGTTCTTC. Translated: CASSDSWTGENEQFF.

In DNA, the CDR3 is TGTGCCAGCAGCCGCACTGGGGCAGGGGGCTCACCATACTATGGCTACACCTTC. Amino acids: CASSRTGAGGSPYYGYTF. V and J are TRBV27 and TRBJ1-2; 8 nucleotides agree with TRBD1. J was trimmed by 3 bases and V by 6 bases; bases with no gene match: 18. Per the germline V gene, CDR1 is MNHEY and CDR2 is SMNVEV (reference sequence). The CDR3 consists of 18 residues.

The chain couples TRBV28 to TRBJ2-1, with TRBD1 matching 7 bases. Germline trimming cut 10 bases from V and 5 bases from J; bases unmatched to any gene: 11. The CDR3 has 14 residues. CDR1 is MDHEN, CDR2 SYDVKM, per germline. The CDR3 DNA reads TGTGCCAAGTACGACAGGGTCAGGAACAATGAGCAGTTCTTC. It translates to CAKYDRVRNNEQFF.

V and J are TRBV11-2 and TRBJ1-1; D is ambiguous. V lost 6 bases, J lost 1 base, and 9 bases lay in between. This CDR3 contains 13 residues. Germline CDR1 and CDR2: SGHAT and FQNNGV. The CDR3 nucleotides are TGTGCCAGCAGTCTTAGCAGGAACACTGAAGCTTTCTTT. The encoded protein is CASSLSRNTEAFF.

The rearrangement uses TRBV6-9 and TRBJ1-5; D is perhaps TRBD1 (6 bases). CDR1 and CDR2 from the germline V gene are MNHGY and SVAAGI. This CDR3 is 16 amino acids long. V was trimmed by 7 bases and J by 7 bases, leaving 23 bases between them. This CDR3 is CASTIMGGAPEQPQHF. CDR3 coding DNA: TGTGCCAGCACCATCATGGGGGGGGCACCGGAACAGCCCCAGCATTTT.

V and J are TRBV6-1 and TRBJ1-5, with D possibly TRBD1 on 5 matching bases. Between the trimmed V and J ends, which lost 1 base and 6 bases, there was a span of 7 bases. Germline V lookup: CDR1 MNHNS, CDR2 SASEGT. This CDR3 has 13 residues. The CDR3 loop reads CASSEEGIQPQHF. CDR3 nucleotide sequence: TGTGCCAGCAGTGAAGAGGGGATTCAGCCCCAGCATTTT.

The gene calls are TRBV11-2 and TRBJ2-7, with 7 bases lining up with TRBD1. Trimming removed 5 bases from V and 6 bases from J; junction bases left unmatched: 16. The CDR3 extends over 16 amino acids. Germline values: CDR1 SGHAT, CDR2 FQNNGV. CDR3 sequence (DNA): TGTGCCAGCAGCCCACGGACCCTACAGGGGTTTGGCGAGCAGTACTTC. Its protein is CASSPRTLQGFGEQYF.

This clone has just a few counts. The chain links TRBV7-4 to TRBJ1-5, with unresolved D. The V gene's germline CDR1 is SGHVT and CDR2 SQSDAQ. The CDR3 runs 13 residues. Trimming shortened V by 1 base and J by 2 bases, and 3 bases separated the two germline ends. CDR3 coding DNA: TGTGCCAGCAGCTTAGACGGCAATCAGCCCCAGCATTTT. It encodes CASSLDGNQPQHF.

CDR3 residues: CASSEGHLGAYPSGANVLTF. The DNA of the CDR3 is TGTGCCAGCAGTGAGGGTCACCTCGGGGCCTACCCCTCTGGGGCCAACGTCCTGACTTTC. The chain joins TRBV6-1 to TRBJ2-6; D could derive from TRBD1 or TRBD2 (5 bases each). The CDR3 length is 20 residues. With 3 bases removed from V and 0 bases from J, the gap between germline ends came to 21 bases. Germline CDR1 MNHNS, CDR2 SASEGT.

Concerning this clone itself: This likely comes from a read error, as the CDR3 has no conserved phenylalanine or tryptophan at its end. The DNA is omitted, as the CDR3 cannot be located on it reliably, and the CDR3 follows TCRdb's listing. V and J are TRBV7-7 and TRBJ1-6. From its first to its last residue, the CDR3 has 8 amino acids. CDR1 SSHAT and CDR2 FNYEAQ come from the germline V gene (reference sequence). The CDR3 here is CASSFPPA.